The 12 T cell receptor beta chains below come from one sample, sequenced in a study of shared clonotypes between healthy human individuals. Only in-frame clones appear in the TCRdb table, and some are missing; sequencing was by immunoSEQ multiplex PCR. Of 600,000 to 800,000 clones in the sample, 55% to 80% were seen once. Sequencing used memory CD4+ T cells sorted from blood. As to subset: CD45RA-negative fraction. The receptors come from a woman in her 30s in good health.

The chain employs TRBV5-1 and TRBJ2-2; no firm D call. This CDR3 has 17 residues. Germline V gene data show CDR1 as SGHRS and CDR2 as YFSETQ. V was shortened by 4 bases and J by 0 bases, with 16 bases between the two germline ends. The CDR3 DNA reads as TGCGCCAGCAGCCGAGGTGCCGGACCTTCGAACACCGGGGAGCTGTTTTTT. Translated: CASSRGAGPSNTGELFF. Full variable domain (remainder filled in from reference TRBV5-1 and TRBJ2-2): KAGVTQTPRYLIKTRGQQVTLSCSPISGHRSVSWYQQTPGQGLQFLFEYFSETQRNKGNFPGRFSGRQFSNSRSEMNVSTLELGDSALYLCASSRGAGPSNTGELFFGEGSRLTVL.

The V gene is TRBV18, the J gene TRBJ1-1; D not certain. Trimming left V 2 bases short and J 4 bases short, with 5 bases between. From germline, CDR1 is KGHSH and CDR2 LQKENI. This CDR3 has 12 residues. The CDR3 protein is CASSPVSTEAFF. The CDR3 DNA reads as TGTGCCAGCTCACCAGTGAGCACTGAAGCTTTCTTT.

The chain uses TRBV18 and TRBJ2-7; D call uncertain. The germline CDR1 and CDR2 sequences are KGHSH and LQKENI. Trimming stripped 3 bases from V and 0 bases from J, with 12 bases between. CDR3 length equals 15 residues. CDR3 protein: CASSPRSASSYEQYF. CDR3 bases: TGTGCCAGCTCACCCAGAAGCGCAAGCTCCTACGAGCAGTACTTC.

V gene TRBV5-1 combines with J gene TRBJ1-1, with D possibly matching TRBD1 (6 bases). The CDR3 length is 16 residues. Trimming took off 4 bases at V and 5 bases at J, with 21 bases between the two ends. Germline CDR1 is SGHRS and CDR2 is YFSETQ. CDR3 nucleotide sequence: TGCGCCAGCAGCCGAGGTCCAGGGGCGGTAGTGACTGAAGCTTTCTTT. Translated: CASSRGPGAVVTEAFF.

In this sample, this clone turned up once. This chain connects TRBV7-2 to TRBJ2-3; no firm D call. The V end lost 6 bases, the J end lost 6 bases, and 16 bases lay between the germline ends. This CDR3 is built from 14 residues. Per germline, CDR1 SGHTA and CDR2 FQGNSA. CDR3 amino acids: CASRKQSYGDTQYF. The CDR3 DNA follows: TGTGCCAGCAGAAAACAGTCCTACGGGGATACGCAGTATTTT.

This clone has a single count. The V call is TRBV5-1, the J call TRBJ1-2; 10 bases align to TRBD1. With 3 bases clipped from V and 6 bases from J, the junction kept 5 bases outside the gene matches. CDR1 is SGHRS, CDR2 YFSETQ, per germline. The CDR3 sequence is 14 residues long. The CDR3 DNA sequence: TGCGCCAGCAGCTCTTCCGGGACAGGGGATGGCTACACCTTC. Its protein is CASSSSGTGDGYTF.

This sequence joins TRBV6-6 and TRBJ2-7, with a weak D call TRBD2 (6 bases). Germline CDR1 reads MNHNY; CDR2 reads SVGAGI (reference sequence). V dropped 6 bases and J dropped 0 bases, with 9 bases sitting between them. The CDR3 is 13 residues long. The CDR3 is CASSPGSSYEQYF. The CDR3 coding sequence is TGTGCCAGCAGCCCCGGGAGCTCCTACGAGCAGTACTTC.

The chain joins TRBV5-1 to TRBJ2-3; TRBD2 aligns across 9 bases. V lost 4 bases and J lost 0; bases outside the gene matches: 9. The length of the CDR3 is 17 residues. The germline CDR1 and CDR2 sequences are SGHRS and YFSETQ. CDR3 sequence reads: CASSPGTSYYSTDTQYF. The CDR3 DNA follows: TGCGCCAGCAGCCCAGGGACTAGCTACTATAGCACAGATACGCAGTATTTT.

This clone was found a few times. The chain joins TRBV10-2 to TRBJ1-2; 7 bases align to TRBD1. V shed 0 bases and J 8 bases; nucleotides not matched to a gene: 6. The germline CDR1 and CDR2 sequences are WSHSY and SAAADI. The CDR3 extends over 14 amino acids. The CDR3 DNA reads as TGCGCCAGCAGTGAGTCGACAGGGACTTACGGCTACACCTTC. Protein: CASSESTGTYGYTF.

V is TRBV6-1 and J is TRBJ2-1, with 10 bases matching TRBD2. Trimming removed 7 bases from V and 6 bases from J; junction bases left unmatched: 9. The germline CDR1 and CDR2 sequences are MNHNS and SASEGT. This CDR3 has 15 amino acids. CDR3 DNA sequence: TGTGCCAGCACCGACAAACTAGCGGGAAGCAATGAGCAGTTCTTC. This translates into CASTDKLAGSNEQFF.

This chain links TRBV30 with TRBJ1-1; D call uncertain. The CDR3 contains 13 residues. The V end lost 5 bases, the J end lost 0 bases, and 10 bases lay between the germline ends. In germline, CDR1 is GTSNPN, CDR2 SVGIG (reference sequence). DNA for the CDR3: TGTGCCTGGTTCAAGGCAGTGAACACTGAAGCTTTCTTT. Translated, it gives CAWFKAVNTEAFF.

The V and J genes are TRBV4-1 and TRBJ2-2, with TRBD2 matching 10 bases. J gave up 2 bases and V 3 bases, and 9 bases lay outside the gene matches. From germline, CDR1 is MGHRA and CDR2 YSYEKL. The length of the CDR3 is 18 residues. The DNA of the CDR3 is TGCGCCAGCAGCCAGGGGCCTAGCGGGAGATATAACACCGGGGAGCTGTTTTTT. The encoded protein is CASSQGPSGRYNTGELFF.